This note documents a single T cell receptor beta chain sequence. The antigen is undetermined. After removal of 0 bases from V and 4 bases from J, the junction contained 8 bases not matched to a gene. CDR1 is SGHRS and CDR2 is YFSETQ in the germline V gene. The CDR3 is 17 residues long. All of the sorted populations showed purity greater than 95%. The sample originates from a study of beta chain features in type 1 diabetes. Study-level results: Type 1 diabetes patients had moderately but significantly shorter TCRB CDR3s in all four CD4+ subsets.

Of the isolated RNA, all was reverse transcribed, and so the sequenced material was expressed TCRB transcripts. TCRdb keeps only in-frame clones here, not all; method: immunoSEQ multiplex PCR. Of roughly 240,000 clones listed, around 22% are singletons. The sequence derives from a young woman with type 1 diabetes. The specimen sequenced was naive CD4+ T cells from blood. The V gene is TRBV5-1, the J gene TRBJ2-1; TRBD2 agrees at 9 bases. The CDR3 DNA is TGCGCCAGCAGCTTGGGTAGCGGGGGAGGACCATACAATGAGCAGTTCTTC. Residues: CASSLGSGGGPYNEQFF.